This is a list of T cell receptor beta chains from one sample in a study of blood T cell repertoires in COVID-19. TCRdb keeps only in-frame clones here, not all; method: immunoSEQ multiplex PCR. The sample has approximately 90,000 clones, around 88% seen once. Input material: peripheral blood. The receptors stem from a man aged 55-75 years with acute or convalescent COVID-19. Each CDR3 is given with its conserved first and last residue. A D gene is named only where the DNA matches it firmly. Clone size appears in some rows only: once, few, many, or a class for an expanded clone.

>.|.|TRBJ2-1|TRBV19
CASSTHFLSSYNEQFF
TGTGCCAGTAGTACCCACTTCCTGAGCTCCTACAATGAGCAGTTCTTC
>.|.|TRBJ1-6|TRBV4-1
CASSRVQGLVNSPLHF
TGCGCCAGCAGCCGCGTACAGGGTTTAGTGAATTCACCCCTCCACTTT
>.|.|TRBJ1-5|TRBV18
CASSVQGNSNQPQHF
TGTGCCAGCTCAGTACAGGGAAATAGCAATCAGCCCCAGCATTTT
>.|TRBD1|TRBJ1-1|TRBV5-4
CASSSPGGNTEAFF
TGTGCCAGCAGTTCCCCAGGGGGCAACACTGAAGCTTTCTTT
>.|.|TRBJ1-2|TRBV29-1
CSVERREGGGGYTF
TGCAGCGTTGAACGGCGGGAAGGGGGGGGTGGCTACACCTTC
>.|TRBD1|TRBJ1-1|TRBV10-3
CASTGQANTEAFF
TGTGCCTCCACCGGACAGGCGAACACTGAAGCTTTCTTT
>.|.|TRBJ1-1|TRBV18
CASSPSGTSTEAFF
TGTGCCAGCTCACCATCCGGGACAAGCACTGAAGCTTTCTTT
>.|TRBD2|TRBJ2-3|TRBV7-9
CATRAGVVSGDTQYF
TGTGCCACCCGAGCGGGAGTGGTTTCGGGAGATACGCAGTATTTT
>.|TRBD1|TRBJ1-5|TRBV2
CASRAGTGDHGHQPQHF
TGTGCCAGCAGGGCAGGGACAGGGGACCATGGGCATCAGCCCCAGCATTTT
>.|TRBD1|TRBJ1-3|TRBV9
CASSATTGAGNTIYF
TGTGCCAGCAGCGCTACCACAGGGGCTGGAAACACCATATATTTT
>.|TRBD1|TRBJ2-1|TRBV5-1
CASSLGQGAINEQFF
TGCGCCAGCAGCTTGGGACAGGGGGCGATCAATGAGCAGTTCTTC
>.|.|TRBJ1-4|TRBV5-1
CASSSGQTSEKLFF
TGCGCCAGCAGCTCCGGACAGACCTCGGAAAAACTGTTTTTT
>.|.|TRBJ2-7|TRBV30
CAWDRGYEQYF
TGTGCCTGGGACAGAGGATACGAGCAGTACTTC
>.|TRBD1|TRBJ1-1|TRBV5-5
CASTRAGGTEAFF
TGTGCCAGCACCAGGGCAGGGGGCACTGAAGCTTTCTTT
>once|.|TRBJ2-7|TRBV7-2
CASSLTAYEQYF
TGTGCCAGCAGCTTGACTGCATACGAGCAGTACTTC
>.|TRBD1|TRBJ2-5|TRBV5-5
CASTYAGTGRETQYF
TGTGCCAGCACCTATGCTGGGACAGGGAGGGAGACCCAGTACTTC
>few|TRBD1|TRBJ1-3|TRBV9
CASSYQDRVNSGNTIYF
TGTGCCAGCAGCTACCAAGACAGGGTCAACTCTGGAAACACCATATATTTT
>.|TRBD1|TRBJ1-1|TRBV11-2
CASSSGTGQTEAFF
TGTGCCAGCAGCTCCGGGACAGGGCAAACTGAAGCTTTCTTT
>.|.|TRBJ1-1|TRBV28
CASRTGMNTEAFF
TGTGCCAGCAGGACAGGCATGAACACTGAAGCTTTCTTT
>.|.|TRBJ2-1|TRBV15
CAGGTYNEQFF
TGTGCCGGGGGCACCTACAATGAGCAGTTCTTC
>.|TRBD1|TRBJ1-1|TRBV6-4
CASSEGQENTEAFF
TGTGCCAGCAGTGAAGGACAGGAGAACACTGAAGCTTTCTTT
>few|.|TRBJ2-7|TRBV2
CASSTGTQTYEQYF
TGTGCCAGCAGCACCGGGACACAAACCTACGAGCAGTACTTC
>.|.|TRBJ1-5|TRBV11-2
CASSLAGYNQPQHF
TGTGCCAGCAGCTTGGCAGGGTACAATCAGCCCCAGCATTTT
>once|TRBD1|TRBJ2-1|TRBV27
CASHSGTDVRNEQFF
TGTGCCAGTCACTCCGGGACAGACGTGCGGAATGAGCAGTTCTTC
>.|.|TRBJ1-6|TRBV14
CASSHDRNSPLHF
TGTGCCAGCAGCCATGACAGGAATTCACCCCTCCACTTT
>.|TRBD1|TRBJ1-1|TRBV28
CASSLPGQGAGSTEAFF
TGTGCCAGCAGTTTACCGGGACAGGGGGCTGGGAGCACTGAAGCTTTCTTT
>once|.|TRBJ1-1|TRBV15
CATSRGSEQFEAFF
TGTGCCACCAGCAGAGGGTCTGAACAGTTTGAAGCTTTCTTT
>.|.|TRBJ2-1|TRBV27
CASSSDSGGLTNEQFF
TGTGCCAGCAGTTCTGACTCCGGGGGACTTACCAATGAGCAGTTCTTC
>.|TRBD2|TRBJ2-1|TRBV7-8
CASSLGPAGGGYNEQFF
TGTGCCAGCAGCTTAGGTCCAGCGGGAGGTGGCTACAATGAGCAGTTCTTC
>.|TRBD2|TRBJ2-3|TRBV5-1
CASSLAGGTDTQYF
TGCGCCAGCAGCTTGGCCGGGGGGACAGATACGCAGTATTTT
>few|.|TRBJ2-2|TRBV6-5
CASKKDIENTGELFF
TGTGCCAGCAAGAAGGACATAGAAAACACCGGGGAGCTGTTTTTT
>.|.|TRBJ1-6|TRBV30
CAWDETDNSPLHF
TGTGCCTGGGATGAGACAGATAATTCACCCCTCCACTTT
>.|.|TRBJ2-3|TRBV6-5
CASSYGQSSTDTQYF
TGTGCCAGCAGTTATGGGCAGAGCAGCACAGATACGCAGTATTTT